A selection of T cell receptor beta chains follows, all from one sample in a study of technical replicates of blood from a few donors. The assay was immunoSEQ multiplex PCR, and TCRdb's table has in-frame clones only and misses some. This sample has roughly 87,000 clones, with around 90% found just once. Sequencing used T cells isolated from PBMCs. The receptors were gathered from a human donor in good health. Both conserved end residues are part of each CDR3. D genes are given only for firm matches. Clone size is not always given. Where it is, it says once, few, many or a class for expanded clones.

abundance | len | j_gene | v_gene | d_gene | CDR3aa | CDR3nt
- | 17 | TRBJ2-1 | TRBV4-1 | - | CASSQGLFGLEDNEQFF | TGCGCCAGCAGCCAAGGCCTTTTCGGCCTAGAGGACAATGAGCAGTTCTTC
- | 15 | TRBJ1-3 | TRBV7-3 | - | CASSLSPNSGNTIYF | TGTGCCAGCAGCTTAAGCCCTAACTCTGGAAACACCATATATTTT
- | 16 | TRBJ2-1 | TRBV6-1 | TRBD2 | CASSVGLAGGYNEQFF | TGTGCCAGCAGTGTAGGACTAGCGGGAGGCTACAATGAGCAGTTCTTC
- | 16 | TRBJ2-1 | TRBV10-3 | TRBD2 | CAISESGTSANNEQFF | TGTGCCATCAGTGAGTCGGGGACTAGCGCAAACAATGAGCAGTTCTTC
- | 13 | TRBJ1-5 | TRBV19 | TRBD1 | CATRDSYNQPQHF | TGTGCCACCCGGGACAGCTACAATCAGCCCCAGCATTTT
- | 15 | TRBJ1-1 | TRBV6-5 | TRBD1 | CASSYPGQGNTEAFF | TGTGCCAGCAGTTACCCCGGACAGGGGAACACTGAAGCTTTCTTT
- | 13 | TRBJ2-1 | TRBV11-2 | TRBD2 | CASSPLLAGEQFF | TGTGCCAGCAGCCCCCTGCTAGCGGGTGAGCAGTTCTTC
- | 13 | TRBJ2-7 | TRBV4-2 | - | CASSLRGSYEQYF | TGTGCCAGCAGCCTGCGGGGCTCCTACGAGCAGTACTTC
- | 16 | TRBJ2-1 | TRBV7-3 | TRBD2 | CASSPNLLAGYNEQFF | TGTGCCAGCAGTCCAAACTTGCTAGCGGGATACAATGAGCAGTTCTTC
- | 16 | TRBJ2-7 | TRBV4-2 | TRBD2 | CASSQAPGLAVYEQYF | TGTGCCAGCAGCCAAGCACCGGGACTAGCGGTCTACGAGCAGTACTTC
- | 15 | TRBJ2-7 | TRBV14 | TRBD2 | CASSPPSGRASEQYF | TGTGCCAGCAGCCCTCCTAGCGGGAGGGCCAGTGAGCAGTACTTC
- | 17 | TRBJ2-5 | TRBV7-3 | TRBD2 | CASSLSGLAGVWETQYF | TGTGCCAGCAGCTTAAGTGGCCTAGCGGGAGTCTGGGAGACCCAGTACTTC
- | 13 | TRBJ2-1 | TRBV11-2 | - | CASSLGQVNEQFF | TGTGCCAGCAGCTTAGGGCAGGTCAATGAGCAGTTCTTC
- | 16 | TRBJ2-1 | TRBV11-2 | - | CASSLAWRLVDNEQFF | TGTGCCAGCAGCTTAGCCTGGAGGCTAGTGGACAATGAGCAGTTCTTC
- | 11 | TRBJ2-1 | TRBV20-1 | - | CSARSNNEQFF | TGCAGTGCTAGATCTAACAATGAGCAGTTCTTC
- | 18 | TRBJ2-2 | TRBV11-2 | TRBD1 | CASADRGQLGHNTGELFF | TGTGCCAGCGCCGACAGGGGGCAGTTGGGTCATAACACCGGGGAGCTGTTTTTT
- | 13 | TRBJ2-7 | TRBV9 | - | CASTPYGANEQYF | TGTGCCAGCACCCCGTATGGGGCAAACGAGCAGTACTTC
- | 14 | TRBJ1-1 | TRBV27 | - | CASRVRDMNTEAFF | TGTGCCAGCAGAGTTAGGGACATGAACACTGAAGCTTTCTTT
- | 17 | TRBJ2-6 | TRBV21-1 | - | CASSTGQVPPGANVLTF | TGTGCCAGCAGCACGGGACAGGTCCCTCCTGGGGCCAACGTCCTGACTTTC
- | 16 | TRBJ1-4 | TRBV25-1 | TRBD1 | CASSEHSDRGREKLFF | TGTGCCAGCAGTGAACATTCGGACAGGGGCCGGGAAAAACTGTTTTTT
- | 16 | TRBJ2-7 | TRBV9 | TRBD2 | CASSPLPSGSPNEQYF | TGTGCCAGCAGCCCCCTGCCTAGCGGGAGTCCCAACGAGCAGTACTTC
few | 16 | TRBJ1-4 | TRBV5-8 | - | CASSLPGESTNEKLFF | TGTGCCAGCAGCTTGCCGGGGGAATCAACTAATGAAAAACTGTTTTTT
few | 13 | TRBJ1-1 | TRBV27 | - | CASSFRSRGEAFF | TGTGCCAGCAGTTTTAGATCTCGGGGGGAAGCTTTCTTT
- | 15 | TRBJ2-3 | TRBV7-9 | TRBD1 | CASSSRDRGDDTQYF | TGTGCCAGCAGCTCCCGGGACAGGGGGGATGATACGCAGTATTTT
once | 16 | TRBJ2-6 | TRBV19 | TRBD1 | CASSSVQGAGANVLTF | TGTGCCAGTAGTTCAGTTCAGGGGGCTGGGGCCAACGTCCTGACTTTC
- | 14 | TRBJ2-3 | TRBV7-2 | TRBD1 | CASSRDSNTDTQYF | TGTGCCAGCAGCCGGGACAGTAACACAGATACGCAGTATTTT
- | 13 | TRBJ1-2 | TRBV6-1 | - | CASHTGPFYGYTF | TGTGCCAGTCATACAGGGCCCTTCTATGGCTACACCTTC
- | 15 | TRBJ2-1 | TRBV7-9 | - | CASSLVYGTYNEQFF | TGTGCCAGCAGCTTAGTTTATGGCACCTACAATGAGCAGTTCTTC
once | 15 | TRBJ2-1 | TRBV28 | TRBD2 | CASSIKSSGKSQQFF | TGTGCCAGCAGTATTAAATCTAGCGGGAAAAGCCAGCAGTTCTTC
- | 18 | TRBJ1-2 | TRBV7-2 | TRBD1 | CASSYGSGTASFVYGYTF | TGTGCCAGCAGCTATGGGTCGGGGACAGCCTCCTTCGTCTATGGCTACACCTTC
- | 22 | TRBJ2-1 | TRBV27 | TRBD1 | CASSFLSVGQGLALGPYNEQFF | TGTGCCAGCAGTTTCCTATCCGTGGGACAGGGTTTGGCCCTCGGACCCTACAATGAGCAGTTCTTC
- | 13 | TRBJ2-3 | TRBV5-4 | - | CASSLAGGYTQYF | TGTGCCAGCAGCTTGGCAGGGGGGTATACGCAGTATTTT
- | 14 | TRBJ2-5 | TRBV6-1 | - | CASSEGLSQETQYF | TGTGCCAGCAGTGAAGGACTCAGCCAAGAGACCCAGTACTTC
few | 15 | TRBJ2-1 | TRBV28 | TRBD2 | CASSFAGGGSNEQFF | TGTGCCAGCAGTTTTGCGGGGGGCGGTAGTAATGAGCAGTTCTTC
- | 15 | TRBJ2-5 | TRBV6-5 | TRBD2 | CASSRTWGGQETQYF | TGTGCCAGCAGTAGGACTTGGGGGGGCCAAGAGACCCAGTACTTC
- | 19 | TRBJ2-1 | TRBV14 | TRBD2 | CASSQVAGVLLLTYNEQFF | TGTGCCAGCAGCCAAGTAGCGGGAGTCCTCCTTTTAACCTACAATGAGCAGTTCTTC
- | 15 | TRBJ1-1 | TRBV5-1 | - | CASSPTTGVNTEAFF | TGCGCCAGCAGCCCGACGACAGGAGTGAACACTGAAGCTTTCTTT
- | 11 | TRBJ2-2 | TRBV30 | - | CACKVARELFF | TGTGCCTGTAAAGTAGCCCGGGAGCTGTTTTTT
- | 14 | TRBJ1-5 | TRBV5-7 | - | CASSLDRGKQPQHF | TGTGCCAGCAGTCTGGACCGAGGGAAACAGCCCCAGCATTTT
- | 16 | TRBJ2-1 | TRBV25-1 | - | CASSETGSLRYNEQFF | TGTGCCAGCAGTGAAACAGGCTCCCTTCGCTACAATGAGCAGTTCTTC
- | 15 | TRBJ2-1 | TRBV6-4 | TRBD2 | CASSDSGTSGVEQFF | TGTGCCAGCAGTGACTCGGGGACTAGCGGGGTTGAGCAGTTCTTC
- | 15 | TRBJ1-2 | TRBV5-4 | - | CASSLWGGLDYGYTF | TGTGCCAGCAGCTTGTGGGGAGGGTTGGACTATGGCTACACCTTC
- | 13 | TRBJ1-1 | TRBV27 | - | CASSTAGNTEAFF | TGTGCCAGCAGTACCGCAGGTAACACTGAAGCTTTCTTT
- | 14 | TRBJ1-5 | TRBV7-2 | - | CASSSRQGNQPQHF | TGTGCCAGCAGCTCCAGACAGGGCAATCAGCCCCAGCATTTT
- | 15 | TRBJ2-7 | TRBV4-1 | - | CASSQEGGRSYEQYF | TGCGCCAGCAGCCAAGAAGGTGGCAGGTCCTACGAGCAGTACTTC
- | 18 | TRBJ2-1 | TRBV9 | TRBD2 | CASSVAGWTSGSEGEQFF | TGTGCCAGCAGCGTAGCCGGGTGGACTAGCGGGAGTGAGGGTGAGCAGTTCTTC
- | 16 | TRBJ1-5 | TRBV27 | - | CASSYQGGGGNQPQHF | TGTGCCAGCAGTTATCAAGGGGGGGGAGGCAATCAGCCCCAGCATTTT
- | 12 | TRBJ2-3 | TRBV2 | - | CASSEVATTQYF | TGTGCCAGCAGTGAGGTAGCGACGACGCAGTATTTT
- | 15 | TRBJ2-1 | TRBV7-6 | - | CASSLSASELDEQFF | TGTGCCAGCAGCTTATCAGCTAGCGAATTAGATGAGCAGTTCTTC
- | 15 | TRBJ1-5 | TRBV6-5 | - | CASSIGPTSNQPQHF | TGTGCCAGCAGTATTGGCCCAACTAGCAATCAGCCCCAGCATTTT
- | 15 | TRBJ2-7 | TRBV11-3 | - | CASSLEADISYEQYF | TGTGCCAGCAGCTTAGAGGCGGATATCTCCTACGAGCAGTACTTC
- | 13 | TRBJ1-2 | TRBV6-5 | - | CASSYGQYLGYTF | TGTGCCAGCAGTTACGGACAGTATCTCGGCTACACCTTC
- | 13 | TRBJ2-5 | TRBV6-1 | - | CASSGGRGETQYF | TGTGCCAGCAGTGGGGGTAGGGGAGAGACCCAGTACTTC
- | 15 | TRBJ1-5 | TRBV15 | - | CATSSDRGSGQPQHF | TGTGCCACCAGCAGCGATAGGGGTTCTGGGCAGCCCCAGCATTTT
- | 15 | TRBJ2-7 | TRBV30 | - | CAWSVMPGFSYEQYF | TGTGCCTGGAGTGTAATGCCGGGTTTTTCCTACGAGCAGTACTTC
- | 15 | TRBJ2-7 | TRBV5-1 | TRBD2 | CASSPLADLGYEQYF | TGCGCCAGCAGCCCGCTAGCGGACTTAGGGTACGAGCAGTACTTC